This T cell receptor (beta chain) was found in a study of shared clonotypes between healthy human individuals. General study results and limits: Among several donors, 4.5% to 5.5% of naive CD4 clonotypes were found in common. Genetic and exposure-history diversity was limited by the small donor number.

Among the donors, all were Caucasian adults who lived in Nashville, Tennessee. Authors' analysis steps: Filtering was not the same, since immunoSEQ gave junction-only sequences without quality scores. The data were produced by immunoSEQ multiplex PCR, yet TCRdb's version contains in-frame clones alone and is incomplete. V and J calls and clone size are as listed in that table; D and trimming were resolved from the DNA. The sample yields approximately 2.1 million clones, 90% to 95% seen once. The CDR3 is 16 amino acids. Trimming at V came to 2 bases and at J to 4 bases, leaving 8 bases not matched to a gene. Germline V gene sequence: CDR1 MDHEN, CDR2 SYDVKM. Comment on this clone: Its antigen is not identified.

The sequencing sample was made of naive CD4+ T cells from PBMCs. The subset: CD45RA+ positively selected. The chain employs TRBV28 and TRBJ1-1, with 9 bases fitting TRBD1. This sequence originates from a man aged 18 to 30 in good health. Some clones in this sample may be carry-over from other donors' samples. The chain's CDR3 is CASSLRGQGWGTEAFF. In DNA form, the CDR3 reads TGTGCCAGCAGTTTACGGGGACAGGGCTGGGGCACTGAAGCTTTCTTT. Full variable domain (remainder filled in from reference TRBV28 and TRBJ1-1): DVKVTQSSRYLVKRTGEKVFLECVQDMDHENMFWYRQDPGLGLRLIYFSYDVKMKEKGDIPEGYSVSREKKERFSLILESASTNQTSMYLCASSLRGQGWGTEAFFGQGTRLTVV.